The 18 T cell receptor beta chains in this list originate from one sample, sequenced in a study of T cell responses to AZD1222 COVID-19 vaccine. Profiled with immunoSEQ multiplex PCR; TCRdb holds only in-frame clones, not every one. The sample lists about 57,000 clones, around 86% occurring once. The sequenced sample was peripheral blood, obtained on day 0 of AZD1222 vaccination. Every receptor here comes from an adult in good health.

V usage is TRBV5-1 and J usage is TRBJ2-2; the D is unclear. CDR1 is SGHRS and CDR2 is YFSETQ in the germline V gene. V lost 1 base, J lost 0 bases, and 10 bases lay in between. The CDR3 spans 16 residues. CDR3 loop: CASSLHNGTNTGELFF. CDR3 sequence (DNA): TGCGCCAGCAGCTTGCATAACGGAACGAACACCGGGGAGCTGTTTTTT.

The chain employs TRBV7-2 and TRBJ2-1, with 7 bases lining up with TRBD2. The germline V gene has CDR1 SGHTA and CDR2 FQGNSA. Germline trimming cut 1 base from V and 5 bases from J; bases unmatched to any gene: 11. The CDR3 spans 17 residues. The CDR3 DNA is TGTGCCAGCAGCTTAGGGGGCGGGAGTCACCTACACAATGAGCAGTTCTTC. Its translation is CASSLGGGSHLHNEQFF.

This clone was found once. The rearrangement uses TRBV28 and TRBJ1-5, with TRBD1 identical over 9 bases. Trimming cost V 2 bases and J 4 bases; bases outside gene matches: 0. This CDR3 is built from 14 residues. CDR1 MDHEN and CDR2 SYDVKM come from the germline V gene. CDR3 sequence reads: CASSLDRGNQPQHF. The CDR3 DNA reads TGTGCCAGCAGTTTAGACAGGGGGAATCAGCCCCAGCATTTT.

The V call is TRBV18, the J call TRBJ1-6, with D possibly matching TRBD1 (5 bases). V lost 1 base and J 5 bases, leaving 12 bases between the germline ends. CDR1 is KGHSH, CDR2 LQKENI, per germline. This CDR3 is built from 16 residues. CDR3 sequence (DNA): TGTGCCAGCTCACCACGCTCAGGGACGGATAATTCACCCCTCCACTTT. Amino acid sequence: CASSPRSGTDNSPLHF.

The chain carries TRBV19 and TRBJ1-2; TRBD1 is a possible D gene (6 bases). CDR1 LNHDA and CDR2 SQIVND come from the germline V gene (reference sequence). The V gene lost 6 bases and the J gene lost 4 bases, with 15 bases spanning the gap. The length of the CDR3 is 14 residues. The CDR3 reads CASSDLGGGYGYTF. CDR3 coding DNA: TGTGCCAGTAGCGACTTAGGGGGAGGCTATGGCTACACCTTC. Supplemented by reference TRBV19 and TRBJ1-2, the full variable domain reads DGGITQSPKYLFRKEGQNVTLSCEQNLNHDAMYWYRQDPGQGLRLIYYSQIVNDFQKGDIAEGYSVSREKKESFPLTVTSAQKNPTAFYLCASSDLGGGYGYTFGSGTRLTVV.

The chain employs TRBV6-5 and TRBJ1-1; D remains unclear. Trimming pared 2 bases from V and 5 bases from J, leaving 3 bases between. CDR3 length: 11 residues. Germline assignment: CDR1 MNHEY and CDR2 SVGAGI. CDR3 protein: CASSYGTEAFF. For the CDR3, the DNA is TGTGCCAGCAGTTACGGGACTGAAGCTTTCTTT.

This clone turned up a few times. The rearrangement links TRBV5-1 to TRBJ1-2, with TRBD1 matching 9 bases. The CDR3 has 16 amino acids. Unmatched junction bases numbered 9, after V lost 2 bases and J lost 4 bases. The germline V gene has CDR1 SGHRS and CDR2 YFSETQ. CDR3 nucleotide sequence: TGCGCCAGCAGCTTAGATACAGGGGGCCTGGGCTATGGCTACACCTTC. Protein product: CASSLDTGGLGYGYTF.

CDR3: CASSSRVRNIQYF. The CDR3 DNA sequence: TGTGCCAGCAGTTCCAGGGTCCGGAACATTCAGTACTTC. The chain combines TRBV6-5 with TRBJ2-4, with D possibly matching TRBD1 (5 bases). V gave up 4 bases and J gave up 7 bases, with 11 bases separating them. The CDR3 sequence is 13 residues long. CDR1 is MNHEY and CDR2 is SVGAGI in the germline V gene.

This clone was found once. The CDR3 protein is CASSSRDRTEQFF. CDR3 sequence (DNA): TGTGCCAGCAGCTCCCGGGACAGAACTGAGCAGTTCTTC. V usage is TRBV7-2 and J usage is TRBJ2-1; 7 nucleotides line up with TRBD1. J was trimmed by 9 bases and V by 4 bases; bases with no gene match: 6. CDR1 and CDR2 (germline): SGHTA, FQGNSA. The length of the CDR3 is 13 residues.

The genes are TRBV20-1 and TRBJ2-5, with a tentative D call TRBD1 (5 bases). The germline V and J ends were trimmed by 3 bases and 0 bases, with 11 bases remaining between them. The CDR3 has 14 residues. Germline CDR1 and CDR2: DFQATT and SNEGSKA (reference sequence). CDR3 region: CSASPDRNQETQYF. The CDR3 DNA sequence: TGCAGTGCTAGTCCTGACAGAAACCAAGAGACCCAGTACTTC.

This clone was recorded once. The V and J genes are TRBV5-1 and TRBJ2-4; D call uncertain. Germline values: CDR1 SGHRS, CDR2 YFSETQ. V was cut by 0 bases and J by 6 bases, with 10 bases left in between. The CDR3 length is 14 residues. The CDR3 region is CASSLGLPRNIQYF. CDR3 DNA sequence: TGCGCCAGCAGCTTGGGCCTACCGCGAAACATTCAGTACTTC. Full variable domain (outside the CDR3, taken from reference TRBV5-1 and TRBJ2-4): KAGVTQTPRYLIKTRGQQVTLSCSPISGHRSVSWYQQTPGQGLQFLFEYFSETQRNKGNFPGRFSGRQFSNSRSEMNVSTLELGDSALYLCASSLGLPRNIQYFGAGTRLSVL.

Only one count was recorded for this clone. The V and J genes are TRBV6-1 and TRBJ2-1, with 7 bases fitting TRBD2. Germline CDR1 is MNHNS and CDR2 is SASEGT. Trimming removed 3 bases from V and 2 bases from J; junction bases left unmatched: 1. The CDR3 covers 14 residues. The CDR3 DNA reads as TGTGCCAGCAGTGAGGGGGGGACCTACAATGAGCAGTTCTTC. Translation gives CASSEGGTYNEQFF.

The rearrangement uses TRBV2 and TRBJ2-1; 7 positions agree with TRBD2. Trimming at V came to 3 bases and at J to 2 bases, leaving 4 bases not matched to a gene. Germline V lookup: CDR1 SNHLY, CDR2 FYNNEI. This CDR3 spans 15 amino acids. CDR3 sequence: CASSDSGSTYNEQFF. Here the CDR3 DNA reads TGTGCCAGCAGTGATAGCGGGTCTACCTACAATGAGCAGTTCTTC.

As DNA, the CDR3 is TGTGCCAGCAGCCCTACGACTAGCGGTCCGAACACCGGGGAGCTGTTTTTT. Translated: CASSPTTSGPNTGELFF. This sequence joins TRBV5-6 and TRBJ2-2; 9 bases map to TRBD2. V trimming: 4 bases; J trimming: 0 bases; junction bases outside the gene matches: 7. This CDR3 comprises 17 residues. CDR1 is SGHDT, CDR2 YYEEEE, per germline.

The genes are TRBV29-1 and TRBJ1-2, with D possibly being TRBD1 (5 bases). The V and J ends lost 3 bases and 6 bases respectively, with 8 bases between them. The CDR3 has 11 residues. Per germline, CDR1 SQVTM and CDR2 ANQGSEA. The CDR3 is CSVDQGDGYTF. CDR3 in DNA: TGCAGCGTTGACCAGGGAGATGGCTACACCTTC.

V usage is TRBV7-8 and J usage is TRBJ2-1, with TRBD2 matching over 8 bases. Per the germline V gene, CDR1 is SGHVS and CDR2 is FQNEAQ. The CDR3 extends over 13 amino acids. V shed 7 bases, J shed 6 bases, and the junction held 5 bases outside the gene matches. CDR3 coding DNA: TGTGCCAGCACCCCGGGACTAGTCAATGAGCAGTTCTTC. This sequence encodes CASTPGLVNEQFF.

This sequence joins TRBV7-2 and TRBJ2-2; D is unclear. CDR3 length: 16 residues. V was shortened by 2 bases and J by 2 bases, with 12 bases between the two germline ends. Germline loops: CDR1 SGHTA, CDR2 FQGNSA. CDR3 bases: TGTGCCAGCAGCTTATATTACAGCCTTAACACCGGGGAGCTGTTTTTT. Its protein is CASSLYYSLNTGELFF.

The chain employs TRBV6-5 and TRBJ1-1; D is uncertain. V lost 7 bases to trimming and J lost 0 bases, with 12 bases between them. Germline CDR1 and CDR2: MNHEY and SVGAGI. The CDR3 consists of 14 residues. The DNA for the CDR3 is TGTGCCAGCACTTGGTCCGGGTTGAACACTGAAGCTTTCTTT. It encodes CASTWSGLNTEAFF.